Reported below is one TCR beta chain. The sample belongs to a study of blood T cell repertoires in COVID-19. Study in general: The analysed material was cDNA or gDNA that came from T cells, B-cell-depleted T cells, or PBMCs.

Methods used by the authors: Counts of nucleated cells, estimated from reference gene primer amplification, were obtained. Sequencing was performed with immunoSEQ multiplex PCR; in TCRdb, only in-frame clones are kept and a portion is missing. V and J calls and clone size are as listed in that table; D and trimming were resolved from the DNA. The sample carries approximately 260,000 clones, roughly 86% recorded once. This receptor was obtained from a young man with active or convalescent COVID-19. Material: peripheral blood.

The CDR3, as DNA: TGTGCCAGCAGTTTACCGTCCGGTGAGCAGTTCTTC. It translates to CASSLPSGEQFF. This chain joins TRBV25-1 and TRBJ2-1, with unresolved D. V lost 5 bases, J lost 9 bases, and 11 bases lay in between. Germline lookup yields CDR1 MGHDK and CDR2 SYGVNS. The length of the CDR3 is 12 residues.